This TCR beta chain was sequenced in a study of blood T cell repertoires in COVID-19. Study-level background: PBMCs, B-cell-depleted T cells, or T cells were the source of the cDNA or gDNA that made up the material.

Germline CDR1 SGHKS, CDR2 YYEKEE (reference sequence). V lost 4 bases to trimming and J lost 0 bases; unmatched junction nucleotides: 5. The CDR3 is made up of 17 amino acids. Authors' analysis steps: Using reference gene primer amplification, nucleated cell counts were estimated. Using immunoSEQ multiplex PCR, the repertoire was profiled, and TCRdb retains in-frame clones only, with some absent. The V and J calls and clone size are taken from that table; D and trimming were inferred from the DNA. The sample shows 200,000 to 250,000 clones, nearly 90% of them seen only once. The sample comprised peripheral blood. The receptor was isolated from a man between 18 and 35 years old with active or convalescent COVID-19. The V gene is TRBV5-5, the J gene TRBJ2-2, with 11 nucleotides matching TRBD2. CDR3 in amino acids: CASSPRLAGPNTGELFF. The CDR3 DNA is TGTGCCAGCAGCCCAAGACTAGCGGGGCCGAACACCGGGGAGCTGTTTTTT.